This TCR beta chain was sequenced for a study of relationships among human T cell subsets (dated by TCRdb to the early 2010s). Background for the entire study: Sequencing was performed on eight distinct blood T cell populations: pan T, CD8 cytotoxic, regulatory, Th1, Th2, naive plus transitional, activated and memory cells. General study outcomes and caveats: The considerable overlap in CDR3s among Th1, Th2 and regulatory T cells was taken as suggesting that cell fate choices are stochastic. While more than 60% of CD8+ cytotoxic sequences came from clones with more than 100 reads, the regulatory and Th2 subsets had few clones of that kind. The bead-based sorting was unable to rule out the presence of a CD4+CD8+ double-positive population. The seven subsets showed no statistically significant differences in V, D and J usage, CDR3 length, or N-nucleotide additions.

A remark on this clonotype: Its antigen specificity is not known. There are no base qualities to consult, and no much larger clone falls within one base.

Memory T cells were selected as CD45RA-RO+ cells with anti-CD45RO beads from the CD45RA-negative fraction. Miltenyi superparamagnetic beads coated with subset-specific monoclonal antibodies were used to isolate the T cell subsets. All T cell populations were isolated from peripheral blood. Mononuclear cells were obtained from whole blood by Ficoll separation, and monocytes were then depleted with anti-CD14 microbeads. The isolated cell populations were resuspended in RNAprotect reagent immediately. Including the terminal cysteine and phenylalanine, the CDR3 comprises 13 residues. Just the 39-base CDR3 DNA is kept, in frame starting at base 1. The germline V gene encodes CDR1 SGHAT and CDR2 FQNNGV. V lost 5 bases and J lost 7 bases, and the count of bases not matched to a germline gene is 7. The library was obtained by multiplex PCR. Instrument on record: 454 GS FLX. Semiquantitative ARM-PCR was used to amplify the TCR alpha and beta CDR3 regions from mRNA. In ARM-PCR, tagged nested gene-specific primers were used first, and exponential amplification was then carried out by communal superprimers. Nested primers were removed by exonuclease before the second amplification round on first-round PCR products. Amplicons were sequenced on the 454 platform, which allows rapid sequencing of millions of DNA fragments without cloning bias. An effective read was defined as a read mappable to both V and J germline segments. Per the source publication's procedure: Reads were assigned to germline V, D and J segments with IRmap, which uses pyromap, a Smith-Waterman modification adapted to 454 sequencing errors. D-beta assignments were filtered using cutoffs set at the 99th percentile of alignment scores from simulated random sequences. CDR3 was defined as the amino acids between the conserved V-segment Y[YFLI]C motif and the J-segment [FW]GXGT motif. Repertoire diversity was estimated with a compound Poisson process model previously applied to large-scale EST data. A procedure for detecting cross-contamination was used to argue that sample contamination was not the source of the shared CDR3s. TCRdb applied fastp at Q25 and MiXCR to the public reads, then kept only in-frame beta chains. One record per CDR3 amino acid sequence lists the most common genes and DNA. These V and J calls rely on TCRdb rather than the paper's analysis. Across this sample there are several thousand distinct CDR3 sequences, with about 54% seen only once. Of the sample, 5% to 6.5% is held by the ten largest clones.

The sequence came from a man aged 40-50 years in good health. Sequencing input: memory T cells sorted from blood. The meaning of the sample's cell subset or site label: CD45RA-RO+ memory T cells. The rearrangement combines TRBV11-2 with TRBJ1-1; 7 bases in the junction line up with TRBD1. CDR3 region: CASSQQGFDEAFF. The DNA sequence is TGTGCCAGCAGCCAACAGGGGTTTGATGAAGCTTTCTTT.